The 20 T cell receptor beta chains below were found in one sample sequenced in a study of T-cell memory formation after mild COVID-19. TCRdb redid the calling of the 5' RACE reads with MiXCR, one entry per CDR3 protein. Of roughly 51,000 distinct CDR3 sequences in the sample, 7.3% were seen once. The specimen was PBMCs or a T cell subset sorted from them (not recorded which). These receptors came from a man aged 18-30 years who had mild COVID-19 (a few samples of this study predate the infection). Cell type and time point are not known.

V usage is TRBV20-1 and J usage is TRBJ2-5; either TRBD1 or TRBD2 may supply D (5 bases each). CDR1 and CDR2 from the germline V gene are DFQATT and SNEGSKA (reference sequence). Trimming cost V 5 bases and J 2 bases, with 9 bases left between them. The CDR3 sequence is 12 residues long. CDR3 coding DNA: TGCAGTGCTTATGGGGGTCAAGAGACCCAGTACTTC. This translates into CSAYGGQETQYF.

This clonotype turned up a few times. This sequence joins TRBV6-5 and TRBJ1-6; possible D gene TRBD1, 5 bases. From germline, CDR1 is MNHEY and CDR2 SVGAGI. Trimming left V 1 base short and J 5 bases short, with 15 bases between. The CDR3 consists of 17 residues. In DNA, the CDR3 is TGTGCCAGCAGTTACTGGGGGAGTGGGCGTAATAATTCACCCCTCCACTTT. Amino acids: CASSYWGSGRNNSPLHF.

The chain combines TRBV5-1 with TRBJ2-7; D is perhaps TRBD1 or TRBD2 (5 bases each). The CDR3 contains 17 residues. V lost 6 bases, J lost 2 bases, and 24 bases lay in between. Germline V CDR1 and CDR2: SGHRS, YFSETQ. This chain's CDR3 is CASISVLGPGLTYEQYV. CDR3 in DNA: TGCGCCAGCATCTCGGTCTTGGGACCAGGGCTTACCTACGAGCAGTACGTC.

This chain uses TRBV19 with TRBJ2-5; 10 bases fit TRBD2. CDR1 is LNHDA and CDR2 is SQIVND in the germline V gene (reference sequence). V lost 4 bases, J lost 7 bases, and 0 bases stayed unmatched. This CDR3 has 12 amino acids. CDR3 nucleotides: TGTGCCAGTAGTACTAGCGGGGGGACCCAGTACTTC. Translating it yields CASSTSGGTQYF. Full variable domain (rest looked up from reference TRBV19 and TRBJ2-5): DGGITQSPKYLFRKEGQNVTLSCEQNLNHDAMYWYRQDPGQGLRLIYYSQIVNDFQKGDIAEGYSVSREKKESFPLTVTSAQKNPTAFYLCASSTSGGTQYFGPGTRLLVL.

This clonotype was detected many times. V gene TRBV7-2 combines with J gene TRBJ2-3; 12 bases match TRBD2. Germline CDR1 SGHTA, CDR2 FQGNSA. The CDR3 runs 16 residues. V shed 1 base and J 5 bases; nucleotides not matched to a gene: 4. The CDR3: CASSLGPSGGVDTQYF. Written as DNA, the CDR3 is TGTGCCAGCAGCTTAGGTCCTAGCGGGGGGGTAGATACGCAGTATTTT.

This clonotype was counted only a few times. The genes are TRBV7-9 and TRBJ1-2; D gene ambiguous. The CDR3 has 10 residues. Per germline, CDR1 SEHNR and CDR2 FQNEAQ (reference sequence). Trimming pared 5 bases from V and 6 bases from J, leaving 4 bases between. CDR3 DNA: TGTGCCAGCAGCACAGATGGCTACACCTTC. Its protein is CASSTDGYTF.

This clonotype has just a few counts. The rearrangement joins TRBV7-9 to TRBJ2-1; 7 positions match TRBD2. CDR1 and CDR2 (germline): SEHNR, FQNEAQ (reference sequence). Losses at the gene ends were 6 bases for V and 1 base for J; bases not matched to a gene: 9. The CDR3 is 16 residues long. CDR3 amino acids: CASSKFLAASYNEQFF. CDR3 nucleotides: TGTGCCAGCAGTAAATTCCTAGCGGCTTCCTACAATGAGCAGTTCTTC.

V is TRBV12-3 or TRBV12-4 and J is TRBJ1-1; D is uncertain. The CDR3 consists of 12 residues. Trimming removed 0 bases from V and 11 bases from J, with 10 bases in between. The CDR3 loop reads CASSLAYGGAFF. CDR3 coding DNA: TGTGCCAGCAGTTTAGCGTACGGAGGGGCTTTCTTT.

This clonotype was detected only a few times. The chain employs TRBV7-2 and TRBJ2-1; tentatively, D is TRBD1 (6 bases). Germline loops: CDR1 SGHTA, CDR2 FQGNSA. The CDR3 is made up of 18 amino acids. The V and J ends lost 5 bases and 1 base respectively, with 21 bases between them. CDR3 coding DNA: TGTGCCAGCAGCGTAGGGGGACCGAGTTTTGGGTCCTACAATGAGCAGTTCTTC. The encoded protein is CASSVGGPSFGSYNEQFF.

This clonotype was detected many times. V usage is TRBV20-1 and J usage is TRBJ2-7; 7 nucleotides align to TRBD2. CDR3 size: 15 residues. V shed 6 bases and J 2 bases; nucleotides not matched to a gene: 13. Germline-derived CDR1 and CDR2 are DFQATT and SNEGSKA (reference sequence). The CDR3 sequence is CSARPTPRGAYEQYF. The CDR3 DNA reads as TGCAGTGCCCGCCCCACCCCCCGGGGGGCCTACGAGCAGTACTTC.

The chain employs TRBV6-5 and TRBJ1-5; TRBD1 might be the D (5 bases). V lost 3 bases and J 7 bases, leaving 10 bases between the germline ends. This CDR3 spans 13 amino acids. CDR1 is MNHEY and CDR2 is SVGAGI in the germline V gene. This CDR3 is CASSYGGKQPQHF. CDR3 sequence (DNA): TGTGCCAGCAGTTATGGGGGAAAACAGCCCCAGCATTTT.

This clonotype came up a few times. V is TRBV3-1 and J is TRBJ2-5; D is possibly TRBD2 (6 bases). The germline gives CDR1 LGHDT, CDR2 YNNKEL (reference sequence). The CDR3 spans 13 residues. V shed 4 bases and J shed 5 bases, with 11 bases lying between them. The CDR3 here is CASSRPGGETQYF. The CDR3 coding sequence is TGTGCCAGCAGCCGACCTGGAGGGGAGACCCAGTACTTC.

This clonotype was detected ten times or more. The V and J genes are TRBV9 and TRBJ1-1, with D perhaps TRBD1 (5 bases). The CDR3 runs 14 residues. Germline CDR1 SGDLS, CDR2 YYNGEE. V was cut by 0 bases and J by 6 bases, with 12 bases left in between. The CDR3 coding sequence is TGTGCCAGCAGCGTAGGAGGGGATAGCGCTGAAGCTTTCTTT. It translates to CASSVGGDSAEAFF.

This sequence joins TRBV4-3 and TRBJ2-1; D perhaps matches TRBD2 (7 bases). V was pared by 3 bases and J by 8 bases, with 14 bases between. The CDR3 runs 14 residues. Germline V gives CDR1 LGHNA, CDR2 YSLEER. The CDR3, as DNA: TGCGCCAGCAGCCAGGGGGGGGCTAGCGATGAGCAGTTCTTC. It translates to CASSQGGASDEQFF.

This clonotype was observed a handful of times. The J gene is TRBJ2-3, the V gene TRBV20-1; 9 bases align to TRBD2. The CDR3 spans 14 residues. V lost 8 bases and J lost 3; bases outside the gene matches: 9. In germline, CDR1 is DFQATT, CDR2 SNEGSKA (reference sequence). The CDR3 coding sequence is TGCAGTTCAAAAGCGGGGGGAAATACAGATACGCAGTATTTT. Translation: CSSKAGGNTDTQYF.

This clonotype appeared a few times. The chain is built from TRBV20-1 and TRBJ1-2; 8 nucleotides align to TRBD1. The junction had 8 bases not matched to a gene; V was cut back by 5 bases and J by 6 bases. Germline V CDR1 and CDR2: DFQATT, SNEGSKA (reference sequence). The CDR3 is 13 residues long. CDR3 in DNA: TGCAGTGCTGCCCGACAGGGGTTTAATGGCTACACCTTC. This encodes CSAARQGFNGYTF.

The CDR3 is CASSSGGMDQPQHF. CDR3 nucleotide sequence: TGTGCCAGCAGCTCGGGGGGGATGGATCAGCCCCAGCATTTT. This sequence joins TRBV7-9 and TRBJ1-5; maybe TRBD1 (5 bases). Germline loops: CDR1 SEHNR, CDR2 FQNEAQ (reference sequence). This CDR3 region has 14 residues. V was trimmed by 4 bases and J by 5 bases, leaving 12 bases between them.

This clonotype was counted many times. This rearrangement joins TRBV12-3 or TRBV12-4 to TRBJ2-5; D possibly corresponds to TRBD1 (6 bases). The CDR3 loop spans 14 amino acids. Trimming removed 7 bases at V and 2 bases at J, with 14 bases between. The DNA of the CDR3 is TGTGCCAGCACCGCGAGGGGGTGGCAAGAGACCCAGTACTTC. Amino acids: CASTARGWQETQYF.

This clonotype has a count of ten or more. The V call is TRBV5-1, the J call TRBJ1-5, with TRBD1 identical over 8 bases. The CDR3 runs 15 residues. The ends lost 4 bases at V and 3 bases at J; junction bases unmatched: 6. Germline V gene data show CDR1 as SGHRS and CDR2 as YFSETQ. The DNA for the CDR3 is TGCGCCAGCAGCGTCGGGACAGGCTACAATCAGCCCCAGCATTTT. It codes for CASSVGTGYNQPQHF.

About this clonotype itself: Just one base apart from a much larger clone, this may be a read error. The CDR3 DNA reads as TGTGCCAGCAGCGTTGGAGGGGGGTTCGGGGGTGAAAGACTGTTTTTT. Protein: CASSVGGGFGGERLFF. V and J are TRBV5-5 and TRBJ1-4, with D possibly being TRBD1 (6 bases). The CDR3 contains 16 residues. Germline CDR1 is SGHKS and CDR2 is YYEKEE (reference sequence).